The T cell receptor (beta chain) under discussion was sequenced for a study of OX40 agonist ivuxolimab in advanced cancers. Study details: Subjects had a mean age of 60 years, with a range of 23 to 79; around 83% were male.

The repertoire was sequenced with immunoSEQ multiplex PCR; TCRdb's copy has only in-frame clones and lacks some. The repertoire holds 90,000 to 100,000 clones, with 90% as singletons. If patients had autoimmune disease history or systemic immunosuppression, they were excluded. Germline V gives CDR1 MDHEN, CDR2 SYDVKM. With V trimmed by 1 base and J by 2 bases, 7 bases remained unmatched. The CDR3 sequence is 17 residues long. Study findings and constraints: Those patients achieving a partial response at 0.1-3.0 mg/kg showed among the lowest clonal expansion.

Of note for this clone: What it recognizes is unknown.

The sample was CD4+ or CD8+ T cells sorted from blood, taken in a trial of the OX40 agonist ivuxolimab. The chain couples TRBV28 to TRBJ2-3, with 9 bases aligning to TRBD1. The receptor's source is an adult with an advanced solid tumor such as melanoma, head and neck, liver or kidney cancer. The DNA for the CDR3 is TGTGCCAGCAGTTTATTTTCCGGACAGGGGCCCACAGATACGCAGTATTTT. Amino acid sequence: CASSLFSGQGPTDTQYF.